These 26 T cell receptor beta chains were all obtained from the same sample, sequenced in a study of blood T cell repertoires in COVID-19. Profiled with immunoSEQ multiplex PCR; TCRdb holds only in-frame clones, not every one. The sample has around 200,000 clones, around 86% seen once; the top ten hold about 3.5%. The sequenced sample was peripheral blood. The source of these receptors is a man between 65 and 85 years old with acute or convalescent COVID-19.

The chain is built from TRBV9 and TRBJ1-4; tentatively, D is TRBD1 (5 bases). The germline V gene has CDR1 SGDLS and CDR2 YYNGEE. The CDR3 has 13 residues. Trimming removed 3 bases at V and 3 bases at J, with 6 bases between. The CDR3 DNA follows: TGTGCCAGCAGCGGACAGTCTAATGAAAAACTGTTTTTT. It specifies CASSGQSNEKLFF.

The genes are TRBV6-4 and TRBJ2-5; TRBD2 agrees at 7 bases. From germline, CDR1 is MRHNA and CDR2 SNTAGT. Trimming cost V 1 base and J 2 bases; bases outside gene matches: 10. CDR3 length equals 17 residues. The CDR3 DNA reads TGTGCCAGCAGTGACTACTTCATGCTAGCGGTACAAGAGACCCAGTACTTC. Encoded protein: CASSDYFMLAVQETQYF.

The chain joins TRBV18 to TRBJ1-6; TRBD1 is a possible D gene (5 bases). This CDR3 region has 14 residues. V was shortened by 6 bases and J by 10 bases, with 16 bases between the two germline ends. In germline, CDR1 is KGHSH, CDR2 LQKENI. This chain's CDR3 is CASSPEWGDSPLHF. The CDR3 DNA follows: TGTGCCAGCTCCCCCGAATGGGGGGACTCACCCCTCCACTTT.

V is TRBV24-1 and J is TRBJ2-3; 7 bases match TRBD1. Germline CDR1 reads KGHDR; CDR2 reads SFDVKD. After removal of 5 bases from V and 0 bases from J, the junction contained 7 bases not matched to a gene. The CDR3 has 16 residues. The CDR3 here is CATSAGRGYSTDTQYF. The CDR3 DNA sequence: TGTGCCACCAGTGCTGGCAGGGGGTATAGCACAGATACGCAGTATTTT.

This clone came up a few times. The chain has TRBV19 and TRBJ2-1; no firm D call. The CDR3 totals 14 residues. The germline V and J ends were trimmed by 5 bases and 4 bases, with 12 bases remaining between them. Germline lookup yields CDR1 LNHDA and CDR2 SQIVND (reference sequence). CDR3 in DNA: TGTGCCAGTAGTCTCCGAACTATATACAATGAGCAGTTCTTC. This gives the protein CASSLRTIYNEQFF.

V is TRBV4-1 and J is TRBJ2-5, with 8 bases that match TRBD1. The germline gives CDR1 MGHRA, CDR2 YSYEKL. The CDR3 sequence is 15 residues long. Losses at the gene ends were 4 bases for V and 4 bases for J; bases not matched to a gene: 8. In DNA, the CDR3 is TGCGCCAGCAGCCTGGGACAGGCAATCGGAGAGACCCAGTACTTC. It codes for CASSLGQAIGETQYF.

This clone was seen only once. The chain recombines TRBV6-5 with TRBJ2-1, with D tentatively TRBD2 (7 bases). Germline V gene data show CDR1 as MNHEY and CDR2 as SVGAGI. V was cut by 7 bases and J by 7 bases, with 17 bases left in between. The CDR3 spans 14 residues. Here the CDR3 DNA reads TGTGCCAGCAACGAGGGGGGGAGTGGGAATGAGCAGTTCTTC. This translates into CASNEGGSGNEQFF.

The rearrangement joins TRBV5-1 to TRBJ1-5; D unclear. The CDR3 covers 13 residues. Germline CDR1 is SGHRS and CDR2 is YFSETQ. The germline V and J ends were trimmed by 0 bases and 9 bases, with 10 bases remaining between them. The CDR3, as DNA: TGCGCCAGCAGCTTGGCCCGAGGGAGGCCCCAGCATTTT. It is translated as CASSLARGRPQHF.

CDR3 sequence (DNA): TGTGCCAGCAGCCCGGGACTAGCGGGGGGGCATGAGCAGTTCTTC. This encodes CASSPGLAGGHEQFF. The chain has TRBV7-2 and TRBJ2-1; 16 nucleotides align to TRBD2. CDR3 length: 15 amino acids. The germline gives CDR1 SGHTA, CDR2 FQGNSA. Trimming took 5 bases from V and 8 from J; bases not matched to a gene: 3.

This clone has only a few counts. The chain carries TRBV7-2 and TRBJ2-7; 8 bases match TRBD2. Germline V lookup: CDR1 SGHTA, CDR2 FQGNSA. The V and J ends lost 6 bases and 1 base, in that order; junction bases with no gene match: 8. The CDR3 runs to 15 residues. In DNA, the CDR3 is TGTGCCAGCAGTCGGAGCGGGGGCCCTTCCTACGAGCAGTACTTC. As protein: CASSRSGGPSYEQYF.

This rearrangement joins TRBV4-1 to TRBJ1-5, with D tentatively TRBD1 (6 bases). Trimming removed 1 base at V and 7 bases at J, with 11 bases between. CDR3 length equals 14 residues. From germline, CDR1 is MGHRA and CDR2 YSYEKL. CDR3 protein: CASSQVGGRQPQHF. The CDR3 DNA reads as TGCGCCAGCAGCCAAGTTGGGGGCCGACAGCCCCAGCATTTT.

The chain couples TRBV19 to TRBJ2-2; a weak D match, TRBD2 (6 bases). With 5 bases removed from V and 12 bases from J, the gap between germline ends came to 13 bases. The CDR3 has 12 amino acids. Germline-derived CDR1 and CDR2 are LNHDA and SQIVND (reference sequence). In nucleotides, the CDR3 is TGTGCCAGTAGTCCGCCCCGGGAGAAGCTGTTTTTT. Translation: CASSPPREKLFF. Variable domain in full (rest from reference TRBV19 and TRBJ2-2): DGGITQSPKYLFRKEGQNVTLSCEQNLNHDAMYWYRQDPGQGLRLIYYSQIVNDFQKGDIAEGYSVSREKKESFPLTVTSAQKNPTAFYLCASSPPREKLFFGEGSRLTVL.

This sequence joins TRBV4-1 and TRBJ2-6, with D possibly matching TRBD1 (6 bases). V was cut by 4 bases and J by 1 base, with 23 bases left in between. The CDR3 loop spans 20 amino acids. Germline values: CDR1 MGHRA, CDR2 YSYEKL. Here the CDR3 reads CASSLISPGHFISGANVLTF. CDR3 DNA sequence: TGCGCCAGCAGCCTGATCTCACCGGGACACTTCATTTCTGGGGCCAACGTCCTGACTTTC.

The rearrangement uses TRBV19 and TRBJ2-2; no clear D. Trimming removed 3 bases from V and 2 bases from J, with 10 bases in between. Germline-derived CDR1 and CDR2 are LNHDA and SQIVND (reference sequence). The CDR3 has 15 amino acids. CDR3: CASSIRVTNTGELFF. In nucleotides, the CDR3 is TGTGCCAGTAGTATCCGAGTGACAAACACCGGGGAGCTGTTTTTT.

The chain links TRBV5-6 to TRBJ2-2, with TRBD2 matching 8 bases. Germline V CDR1 and CDR2: SGHDT, YYEEEE. The CDR3 is made up of 17 amino acids. J was trimmed by 4 bases and V by 0 bases; bases with no gene match: 8. The CDR3 is CASSLDSGRGITGELFF. CDR3 nucleotides: TGTGCCAGCAGCTTGGATTCCGGGAGGGGAATCACCGGGGAGCTGTTTTTT.

This rearrangement joins TRBV9 to TRBJ2-3; a weak D match, TRBD2 (5 bases). V gave up 0 bases and J gave up 4 bases, with 12 bases separating them. Germline V lookup: CDR1 SGDLS, CDR2 YYNGEE. The CDR3 extends over 15 amino acids. This CDR3 is CASSVGSLAADTQYF. CDR3 bases: TGTGCCAGCAGCGTAGGTAGTCTAGCAGCAGATACGCAGTATTTT.

The rearrangement links TRBV21-1 to TRBJ2-7; the table assigns TRBD1, which was not confirmed against the DNA. TRBV21-1 is flagged as a pseudogene. There are 13 residues in the CDR3. This CDR3 is CASPGQGSYEQYF. The CDR3 DNA sequence: TGTGCCAGCCCGGGACAGGGTTCCTACGAGCAGTACTTC.

The rearrangement links TRBV21-1 to TRBJ1-4; the table names TRBD1, a call not compared with the DNA. TRBV21-1 is a known pseudogene. The CDR3 loop spans 18 amino acids. The CDR3 DNA reads as TGTGCCAGCAGCAAGGGGACAGGGGGCGCCTCTCAGGATGAAAAACTGTTTTTT. Translation gives CASSKGTGGASQDEKLFF.

V usage is TRBV19 and J usage is TRBJ1-5, with 9 bases matching TRBD1. The V and J ends lost 2 bases and 6 bases, in that order; junction bases with no gene match: 2. The CDR3 has 14 residues. The germline V gene has CDR1 LNHDA and CDR2 SQIVND (reference sequence). CDR3 region: CASSITGGSQPQHF. The DNA for the CDR3 is TGTGCCAGTAGTATAACAGGGGGCAGTCAGCCCCAGCATTTT.

The chain links TRBV2 to TRBJ1-5, with D unresolved. Trimming removed 8 bases at V and 0 bases at J, with 14 bases between. This CDR3 region has 15 residues. Germline CDR1 and CDR2: SNHLY and FYNNEI. CDR3 sequence (DNA): TGTGCCAGCGAAAAGGAGGGATTTAGCAATCAGCCCCAGCATTTT. Translation: CASEKEGFSNQPQHF.

The chain is built from TRBV3-1 (or the pseudogene TRBV3-2) and TRBJ1-5, with D maybe TRBD1 (5 bases). The CDR3 is made up of 15 amino acids. Germline CDR1 is LGHDT and CDR2 is YNNKEL (reference sequence). Between the trimmed V and J ends, which lost 2 bases and 4 bases, there was a span of 12 bases. This chain's CDR3 is CASSQTQGRNQPQHF. CDR3 in DNA: TGTGCCAGCAGCCAAACGCAGGGTAGGAATCAGCCCCAGCATTTT.

This chain links TRBV11-2 with TRBJ2-1, with D perhaps matching TRBD2 (6 bases). The CDR3 sequence is 16 residues long. Germline V gives CDR1 SGHAT, CDR2 FQNNGV. V lost 5 bases and J 9 bases, leaving 23 bases between the germline ends. In DNA form, the CDR3 reads TGTGCCAGCAGCCCACCGACTAGTCCCTTATCCGGTGAGCAGTTCTTC. It yields the protein CASSPPTSPLSGEQFF.

The V gene is TRBV7-6, the J gene TRBJ1-3; TRBD1 matches at 7 bases. The length of the CDR3 is 15 residues. Trimming removed 5 bases from V and 4 bases from J; junction bases left unmatched: 8. The germline CDR1 and CDR2 sequences are SGHVS and FNYEAQ. The CDR3 DNA reads as TGTGCCAGCAGCCCCTACCGACAGGGAGGAAACACCATATATTTT. Its protein product is CASSPYRQGGNTIYF.

The chain employs TRBV7-2 and TRBJ2-2, with D possibly matching TRBD2 (5 bases). Looked up from germline, CDR1 is SGHTA and CDR2 is FQGNSA. V was shortened by 5 bases and J by 3 bases, with 19 bases between the two germline ends. This CDR3 is built from 17 residues. CDR3 in amino acids: CASSPSRATVHTGELFF. The CDR3 region has the DNA TGTGCCAGCAGCCCCTCGCGGGCGACCGTCCACACCGGGGAGCTGTTTTTT.

The CDR3 DNA reads TGTGCCAGCAGCCCAGACAGGCTGTCCGGGGAGCTGTTTTTT. This sequence encodes CASSPDRLSGELFF. V usage is TRBV7-8 and J usage is TRBJ2-2; D possibly corresponds to TRBD1 (6 bases). Germline values: CDR1 SGHVS, CDR2 FQNEAQ. CDR3 length: 14 residues. The germline V and J ends were trimmed by 5 bases and 6 bases, with 13 bases remaining between them.

V usage is TRBV2 and J usage is TRBJ1-1; D is uncertain. Germline assignment: CDR1 SNHLY and CDR2 FYNNEI. The germline V and J ends were trimmed by 2 bases and 1 base, with 11 bases remaining between them. The CDR3 sequence is 15 residues long. The CDR3 protein is CASSEIRQENTEAFF. The CDR3 nucleotides read TGTGCCAGCAGTGAAATACGTCAGGAGAACACTGAAGCTTTCTTT. Using reference TRBV2 and TRBJ1-1 for the parts outside the CDR3, the full variable domain is EPEVTQTPSHQVTQMGQEVILRCVPISNHLYFYWYRQILGQKVEFLVSFYNNEISEKSEIFDDQFSVERPDGSNFTLKIRSTKLEDSAMYFCASSEIRQENTEAFFGQGTRLTVV.